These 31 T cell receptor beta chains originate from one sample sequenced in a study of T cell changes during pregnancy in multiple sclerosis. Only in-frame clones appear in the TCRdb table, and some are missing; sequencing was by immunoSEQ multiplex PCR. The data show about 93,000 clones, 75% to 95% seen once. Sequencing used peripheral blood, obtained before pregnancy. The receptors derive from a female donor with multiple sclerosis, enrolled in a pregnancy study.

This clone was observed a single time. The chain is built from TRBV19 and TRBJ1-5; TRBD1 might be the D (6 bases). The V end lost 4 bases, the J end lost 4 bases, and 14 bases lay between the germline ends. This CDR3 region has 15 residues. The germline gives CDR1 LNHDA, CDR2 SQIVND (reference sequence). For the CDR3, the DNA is TGTGCCAGTAGTACAGGGGCGAGCCCAAATCAGCCCCAGCATTTT. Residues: CASSTGASPNQPQHF. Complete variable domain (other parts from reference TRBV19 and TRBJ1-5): DGGITQSPKYLFRKEGQNVTLSCEQNLNHDAMYWYRQDPGQGLRLIYYSQIVNDFQKGDIAEGYSVSREKKESFPLTVTSAQKNPTAFYLCASSTGASPNQPQHFGDGTRLSIL.

CDR3 sequence reads: CSVGQGANEQFF. DNA for the CDR3: TGCAGCGTCGGACAGGGGGCTAATGAGCAGTTCTTC. The chain uses TRBV29-1 and TRBJ2-1, with 11 bases identical to TRBD1. Germline V lookup: CDR1 SQVTM, CDR2 ANQGSEA. V shed 6 bases and J 7 bases; nucleotides not matched to a gene: 2. The CDR3 spans 12 residues.

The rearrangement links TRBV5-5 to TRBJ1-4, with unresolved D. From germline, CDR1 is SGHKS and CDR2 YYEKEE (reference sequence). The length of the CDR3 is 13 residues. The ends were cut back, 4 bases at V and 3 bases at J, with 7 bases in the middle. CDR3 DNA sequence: TGTGCCAGCAGCCCCCAGGCTAATGAAAAACTGTTTTTT. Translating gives CASSPQANEKLFF.

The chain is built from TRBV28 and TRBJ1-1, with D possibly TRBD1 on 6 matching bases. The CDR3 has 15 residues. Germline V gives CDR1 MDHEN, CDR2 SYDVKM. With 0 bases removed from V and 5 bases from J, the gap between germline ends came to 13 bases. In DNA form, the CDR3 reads TGTGCCAGCAGTTTATGGCCCCCCAGGGGAACTGAAGCTTTCTTT. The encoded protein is CASSLWPPRGTEAFF.

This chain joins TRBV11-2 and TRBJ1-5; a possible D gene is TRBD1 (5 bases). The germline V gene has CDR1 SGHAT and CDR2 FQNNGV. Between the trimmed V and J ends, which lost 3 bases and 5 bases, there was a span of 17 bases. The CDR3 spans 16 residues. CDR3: CASSLGSREGDQPQHF. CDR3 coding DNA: TGTGCCAGCAGCTTGGGGAGCAGGGAGGGCGATCAGCCCCAGCATTTT.

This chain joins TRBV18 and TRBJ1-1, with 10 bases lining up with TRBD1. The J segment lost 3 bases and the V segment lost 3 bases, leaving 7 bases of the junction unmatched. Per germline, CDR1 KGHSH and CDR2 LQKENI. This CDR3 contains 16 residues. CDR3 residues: CASSPYAGQGDTEAFF. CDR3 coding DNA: TGTGCCAGCTCACCCTACGCAGGACAGGGGGACACTGAAGCTTTCTTT.

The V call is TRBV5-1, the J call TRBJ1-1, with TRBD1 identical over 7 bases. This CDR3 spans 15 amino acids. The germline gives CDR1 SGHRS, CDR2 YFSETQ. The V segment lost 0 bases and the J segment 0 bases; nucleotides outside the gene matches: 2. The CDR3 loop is CASSLARGLNTEAFF. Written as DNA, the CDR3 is TGCGCCAGCAGCTTGGCAAGGGGGCTGAACACTGAAGCTTTCTTT. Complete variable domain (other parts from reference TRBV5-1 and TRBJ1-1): KAGVTQTPRYLIKTRGQQVTLSCSPISGHRSVSWYQQTPGQGLQFLFEYFSETQRNKGNFPGRFSGRQFSNSRSEMNVSTLELGDSALYLCASSLARGLNTEAFFGQGTRLTVV.

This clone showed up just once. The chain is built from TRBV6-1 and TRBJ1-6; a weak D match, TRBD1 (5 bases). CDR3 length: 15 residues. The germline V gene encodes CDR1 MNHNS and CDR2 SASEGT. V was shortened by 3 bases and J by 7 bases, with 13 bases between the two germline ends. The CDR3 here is CASSDDRVYNSPLHF. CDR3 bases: TGTGCCAGCAGTGATGACAGAGTCTACAATTCACCCCTCCACTTT.

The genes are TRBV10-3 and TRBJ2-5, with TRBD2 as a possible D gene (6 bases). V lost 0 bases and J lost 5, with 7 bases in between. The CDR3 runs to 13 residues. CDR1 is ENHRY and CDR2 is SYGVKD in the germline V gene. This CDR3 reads CAISESGRETQYF. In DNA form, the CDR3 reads TGTGCCATCAGTGAGTCGGGGAGGGAGACCCAGTACTTC.

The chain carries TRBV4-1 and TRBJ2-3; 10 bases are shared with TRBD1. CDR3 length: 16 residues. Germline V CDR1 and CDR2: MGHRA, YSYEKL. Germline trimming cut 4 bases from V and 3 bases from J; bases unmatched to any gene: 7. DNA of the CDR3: TGCGCCAGCAGCCCCCTCCCGGGACAGGGGACAGATACGCAGTATTTT. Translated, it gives CASSPLPGQGTDTQYF.

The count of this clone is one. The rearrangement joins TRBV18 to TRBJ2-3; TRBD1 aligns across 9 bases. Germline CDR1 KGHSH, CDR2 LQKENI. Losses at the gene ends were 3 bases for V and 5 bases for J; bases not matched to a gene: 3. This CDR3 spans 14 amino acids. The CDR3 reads CASSPGQGLDTQYF. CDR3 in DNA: TGTGCCAGCTCACCGGGACAGGGATTAGATACGCAGTATTTT.

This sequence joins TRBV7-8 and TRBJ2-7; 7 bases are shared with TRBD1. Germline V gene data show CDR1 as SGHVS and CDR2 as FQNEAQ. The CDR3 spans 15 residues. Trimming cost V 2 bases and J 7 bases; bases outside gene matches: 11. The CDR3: CASSLPDRATGEQYF. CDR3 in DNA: TGTGCCAGCAGCTTACCTGACAGGGCTACGGGGGAGCAGTACTTC.

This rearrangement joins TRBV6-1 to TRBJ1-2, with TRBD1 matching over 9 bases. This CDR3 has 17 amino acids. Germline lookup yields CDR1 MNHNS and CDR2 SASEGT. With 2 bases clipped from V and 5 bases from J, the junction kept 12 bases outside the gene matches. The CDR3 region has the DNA TGTGCCAGCAGTGAAACGATTGGACAGGGGCTAGGGTATGGCTACACCTTC. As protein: CASSETIGQGLGYGYTF.

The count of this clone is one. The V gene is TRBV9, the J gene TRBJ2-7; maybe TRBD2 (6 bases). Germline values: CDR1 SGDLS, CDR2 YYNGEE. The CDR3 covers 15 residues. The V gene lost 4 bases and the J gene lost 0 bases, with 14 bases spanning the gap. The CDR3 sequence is CASSPGTSSSYEQYF. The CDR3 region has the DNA TGTGCCAGCAGCCCTGGGACTTCTAGCTCCTACGAGCAGTACTTC.

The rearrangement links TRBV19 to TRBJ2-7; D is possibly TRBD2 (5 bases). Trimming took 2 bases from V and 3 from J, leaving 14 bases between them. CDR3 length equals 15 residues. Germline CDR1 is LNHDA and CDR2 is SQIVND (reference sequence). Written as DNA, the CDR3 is TGTGCCAGTAGTATAAGCTTCGGGAAATACTACGAGCAGTACTTC. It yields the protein CASSISFGKYYEQYF.

In DNA form, the CDR3 reads TGTGCCAGCAGTGAAATAAATAACTATGGCTACACCTTC. Translated, it gives CASSEINNYGYTF. This chain connects TRBV6-1 to TRBJ1-2; D not certain. The V end lost 2 bases, the J end lost 1 base, and 5 bases lay between the germline ends. Germline V gene sequence: CDR1 MNHNS, CDR2 SASEGT. The CDR3 length is 13 residues.

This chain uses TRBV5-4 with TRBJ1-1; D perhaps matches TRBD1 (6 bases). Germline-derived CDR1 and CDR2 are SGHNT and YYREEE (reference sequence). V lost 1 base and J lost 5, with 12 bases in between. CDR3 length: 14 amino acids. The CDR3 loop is CASSLWGQLTEAFF. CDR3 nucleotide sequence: TGTGCCAGCAGCTTGTGGGGACAATTAACTGAAGCTTTCTTT.

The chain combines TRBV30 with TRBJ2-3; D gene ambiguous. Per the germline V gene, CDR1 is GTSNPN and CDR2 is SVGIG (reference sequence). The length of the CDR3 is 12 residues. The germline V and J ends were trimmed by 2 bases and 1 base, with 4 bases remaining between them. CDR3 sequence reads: CAWSPGTDTQYF. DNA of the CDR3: TGTGCCTGGAGTCCCGGCACAGATACGCAGTATTTT.

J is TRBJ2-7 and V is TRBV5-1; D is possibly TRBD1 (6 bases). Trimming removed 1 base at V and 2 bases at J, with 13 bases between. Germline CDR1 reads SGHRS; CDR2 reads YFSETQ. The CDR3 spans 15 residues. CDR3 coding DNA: TGCGCCAGCAGCTTGTCCGGACAGAACCCCTACGAGCAGTACTTC. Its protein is CASSLSGQNPYEQYF.

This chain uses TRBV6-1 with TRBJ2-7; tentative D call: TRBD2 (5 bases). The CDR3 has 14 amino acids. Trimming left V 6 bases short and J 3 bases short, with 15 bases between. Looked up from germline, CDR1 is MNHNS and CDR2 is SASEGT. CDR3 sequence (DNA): TGTGCCAGCAGCTCCACGACTAACTTCTACGAGCAGTACTTC. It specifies CASSSTTNFYEQYF.

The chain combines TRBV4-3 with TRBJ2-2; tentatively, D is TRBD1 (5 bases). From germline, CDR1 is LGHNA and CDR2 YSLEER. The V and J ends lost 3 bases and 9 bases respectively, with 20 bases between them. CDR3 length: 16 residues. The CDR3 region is CASSQKERGWGRELFF. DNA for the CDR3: TGCGCCAGCAGCCAGAAAGAAAGGGGTTGGGGCCGGGAGCTGTTTTTT.

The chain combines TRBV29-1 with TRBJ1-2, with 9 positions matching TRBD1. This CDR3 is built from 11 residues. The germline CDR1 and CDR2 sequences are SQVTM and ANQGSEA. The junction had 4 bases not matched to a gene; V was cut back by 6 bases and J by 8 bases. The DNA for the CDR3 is TGCAGCGTACAGGGGGCGGACGGCTACACCTTC. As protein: CSVQGADGYTF. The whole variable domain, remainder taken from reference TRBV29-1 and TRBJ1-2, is SAVISQKPSRDICQRGTSLTIQCQVDSQVTMMFWYRQQPGQSLTLIATANQGSEATYESGFVIDKFPISRPNLTFSTLTVSNMSPEDSSIYLCSVQGADGYTFGSGTRLTVV.

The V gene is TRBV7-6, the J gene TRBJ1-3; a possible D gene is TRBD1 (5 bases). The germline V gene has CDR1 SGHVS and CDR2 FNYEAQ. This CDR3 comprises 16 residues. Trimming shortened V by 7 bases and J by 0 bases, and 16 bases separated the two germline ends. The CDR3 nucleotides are TGTGCCAGCACCCAGGCAGGGATAAGCTCTGGAAACACCATATATTTT. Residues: CASTQAGISSGNTIYF.

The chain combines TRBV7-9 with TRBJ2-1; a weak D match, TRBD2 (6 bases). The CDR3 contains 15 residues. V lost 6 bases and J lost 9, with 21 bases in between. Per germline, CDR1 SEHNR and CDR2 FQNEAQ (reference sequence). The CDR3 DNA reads TGTGCCAGCAGATTATACCGGGCCCGGGGGAGTGAGCAGTTCTTC. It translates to CASRLYRARGSEQFF.

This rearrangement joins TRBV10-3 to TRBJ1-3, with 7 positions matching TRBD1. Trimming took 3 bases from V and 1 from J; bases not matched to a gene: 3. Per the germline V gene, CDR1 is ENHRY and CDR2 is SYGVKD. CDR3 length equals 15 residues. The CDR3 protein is CAISEQGKSGNTIYF. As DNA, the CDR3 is TGTGCCATCAGTGAACAGGGGAAATCTGGAAACACCATATATTTT.

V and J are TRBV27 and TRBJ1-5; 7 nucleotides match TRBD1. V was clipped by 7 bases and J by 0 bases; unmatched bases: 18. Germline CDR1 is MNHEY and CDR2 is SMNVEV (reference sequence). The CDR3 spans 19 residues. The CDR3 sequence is CASIRAPRDSTHSNQPQHF. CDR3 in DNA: TGTGCCAGCATCCGTGCCCCCCGGGACAGCACGCATAGCAATCAGCCCCAGCATTTT.

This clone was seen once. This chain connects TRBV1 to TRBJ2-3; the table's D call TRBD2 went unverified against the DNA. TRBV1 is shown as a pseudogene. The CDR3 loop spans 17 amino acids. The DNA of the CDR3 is TGCACCAGCAGTCAACTTCGGACTAGCGGTGACACAGATACGCAGTATTTT. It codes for CTSSQLRTSGDTDTQYF.

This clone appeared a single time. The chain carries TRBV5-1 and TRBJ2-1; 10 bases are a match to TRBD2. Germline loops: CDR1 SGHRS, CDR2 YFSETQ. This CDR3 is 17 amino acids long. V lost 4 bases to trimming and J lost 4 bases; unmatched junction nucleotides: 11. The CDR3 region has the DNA TGCGCCAGCAGCATGGGGGGCCTAGCGGGAGCGTACAATGAGCAGTTCTTC. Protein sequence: CASSMGGLAGAYNEQFF. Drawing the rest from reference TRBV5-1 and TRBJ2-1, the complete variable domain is KAGVTQTPRYLIKTRGQQVTLSCSPISGHRSVSWYQQTPGQGLQFLFEYFSETQRNKGNFPGRFSGRQFSNSRSEMNVSTLELGDSALYLCASSMGGLAGAYNEQFFGPGTRLTVL.

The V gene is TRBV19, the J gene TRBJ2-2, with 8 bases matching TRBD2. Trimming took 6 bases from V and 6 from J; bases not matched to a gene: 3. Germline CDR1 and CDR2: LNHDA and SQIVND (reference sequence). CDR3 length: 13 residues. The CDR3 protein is CASRTSESGELFF. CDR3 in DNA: TGTGCCAGTAGGACTAGCGAATCCGGGGAGCTGTTTTTT. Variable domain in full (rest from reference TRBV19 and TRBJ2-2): DGGITQSPKYLFRKEGQNVTLSCEQNLNHDAMYWYRQDPGQGLRLIYYSQIVNDFQKGDIAEGYSVSREKKESFPLTVTSAQKNPTAFYLCASRTSESGELFFGEGSRLTVL.

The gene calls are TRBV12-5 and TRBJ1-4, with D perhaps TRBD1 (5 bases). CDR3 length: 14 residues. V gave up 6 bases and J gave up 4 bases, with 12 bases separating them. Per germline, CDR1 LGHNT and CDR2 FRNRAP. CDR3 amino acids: CASGDGGLNEKLFF. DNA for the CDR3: TGTGCTAGTGGGGACGGGGGACTTAATGAAAAACTGTTTTTT. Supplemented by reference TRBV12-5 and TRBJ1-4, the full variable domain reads DARVTQTPRHKVTEMGQEVTMRCQPILGHNTVFWYRQTMMQGLELLAYFRNRAPLDDSGMPKDRFSAEMPDATLATLKIQPSEPRDSAVYFCASGDGGLNEKLFFGSGTQLSVL.

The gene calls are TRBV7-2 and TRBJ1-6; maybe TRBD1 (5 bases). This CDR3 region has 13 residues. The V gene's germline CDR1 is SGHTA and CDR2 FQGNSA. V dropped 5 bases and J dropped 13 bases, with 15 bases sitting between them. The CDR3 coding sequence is TGTGCCAGCAGCCTCCAGGGTAATGCGCCCCTCCACTTT. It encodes CASSLQGNAPLHF. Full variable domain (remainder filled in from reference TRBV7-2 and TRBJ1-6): GAGVSQSPSNKVTEKGKDVELRCDPISGHTALYWYRQSLGQGLEFLIYFQGNSAPDKSGLPSDRFSAERTGGSVSTLTIQRTQQEDSAVYLCASSLQGNAPLHFGNGTRLTVT.